A selection of T cell receptor beta chains follows, all from one sample in a study of identical twins. One entry per CDR3 protein, called by TCRdb with MiXCR from the 5' RACE reads. In the table there are about 240,000 distinct CDR3 sequences, over 9.5% of which are singletons. The sample comprised memory T cells sorted from blood. Receptors were obtained from a man between 50 and 59 years old in good health. Both conserved end residues are part of each CDR3. A D gene is named only where the DNA matches it firmly. Some rows mark clone size as missing; the rest say once, few, many or name a class of expanded clone.

clone_size: many; j_call: TRBJ2-7; d_call: TRBD1; v_call: TRBV10-3; cdr3_nt: TGTGCCATCAGTGACCCGGGACAGGGGAACTACGAGCAGTACTTC; cdr3_aa: CAISDPGQGNYEQYF
clone_size: few; j_call: TRBJ2-2; d_call: TRBD1; v_call: TRBV6-1; cdr3_nt: TGTGCCAGCATCCCTGCGGGACAGGGGAAAACCGGGGAGCTGTTTTTT; cdr3_aa: CASIPAGQGKTGELFF
clone_size: few; j_call: TRBJ2-2; d_call: TRBD1; v_call: TRBV7-9; cdr3_nt: TGTGCCAGCAGCTTAAGACAGGGGCCCACCGGGGAGCTGTTTTTT; cdr3_aa: CASSLRQGPTGELFF
clone_size: NA; j_call: TRBJ2-7; d_call: NA; v_call: TRBV10-3; cdr3_nt: TGTGCCATCAGTGCGGAATCCTACGAGCAGTACTTC; cdr3_aa: CAISAESYEQYF
clone_size: NA; j_call: TRBJ2-7; d_call: NA; v_call: TRBV14; cdr3_nt: TGTGCCAGCAGCCAAACGGGGGTACCCCCCTACGAGCAGTACTTC; cdr3_aa: CASSQTGVPPYEQYF
clone_size: NA; j_call: TRBJ1-1; d_call: TRBD1; v_call: TRBV5-1; cdr3_nt: TGCGCCAGCAGCTTGGCCTTGGCAGGGGGCGGTTTGAACACTGAAGCTTTCTTT; cdr3_aa: CASSLALAGGGLNTEAFF
clone_size: few; j_call: TRBJ1-5; d_call: NA; v_call: TRBV7-8; cdr3_nt: TGTGCCAGCAGCTTACACGGGACTTTAGCGGATCAGCCCCAGCATTTT; cdr3_aa: CASSLHGTLADQPQHF
clone_size: few; j_call: TRBJ1-2; d_call: NA; v_call: TRBV28; cdr3_nt: TGTGCCAGCAGTTTTGAGGGGTACTATGGCTACACCTTC; cdr3_aa: CASSFEGYYGYTF
clone_size: few; j_call: TRBJ1-1; d_call: NA; v_call: TRBV4-3; cdr3_nt: TGCGCCAGCAGCCAAGATTTCCCCTACACTGAAGCTTTCTTT; cdr3_aa: CASSQDFPYTEAFF
clone_size: many; j_call: TRBJ2-1; d_call: NA; v_call: TRBV11-2; cdr3_nt: TGTGCCAGCAGCTTAGGACTAAACAATGAGCAGTTCTTC; cdr3_aa: CASSLGLNNEQFF
clone_size: many; j_call: TRBJ2-5; d_call: TRBD1; v_call: TRBV29-1; cdr3_nt: TGCAGCGTCGGGACAGGGAAAGAGACCCAGTACTTC; cdr3_aa: CSVGTGKETQYF
clone_size: many; j_call: TRBJ2-3; d_call: TRBD2; v_call: TRBV3-1; cdr3_nt: TGTGCCAGCAGCTCGGGACTAGCGGCCACAGATACGCAGTATTTT; cdr3_aa: CASSSGLAATDTQYF
clone_size: NA; j_call: TRBJ2-7; d_call: NA; v_call: TRBV15; cdr3_nt: TGTGCCACCAGCAGAGATACAGTGACCCACTACGGGCAGTACTTC; cdr3_aa: CATSRDTVTHYGQYF
clone_size: many; j_call: TRBJ1-2; d_call: NA; v_call: TRBV12-3/TRBV12-4; cdr3_nt: TGTGCCAGCAGTTTTCGAATCTATGGCTACACCTTC; cdr3_aa: CASSFRIYGYTF
clone_size: few; j_call: TRBJ2-3; d_call: TRBD1; v_call: TRBV29-1; cdr3_nt: TGCAGCGTTGGGGACCGGACAGGGCCGGGCGTGGATACGCAGTATTTT; cdr3_aa: CSVGDRTGPGVDTQYF
clone_size: many; j_call: TRBJ2-2; d_call: TRBD1; v_call: TRBV5-1; cdr3_nt: TGCGCCAGCAAGGCAGGGGGCCAAACCGGGGAGCTGTTTTTT; cdr3_aa: CASKAGGQTGELFF
clone_size: many; j_call: TRBJ2-1; d_call: NA; v_call: TRBV20-1; cdr3_nt: TGCAGTGCGCAGACGGTGGTGTCCTACAATGAGCAGTTCTTC; cdr3_aa: CSAQTVVSYNEQFF
clone_size: NA; j_call: TRBJ1-6; d_call: TRBD1; v_call: TRBV4-2; cdr3_nt: TGTGCCAGCAGCCAAGTGACAGGGACCAATAATTCACCCCTCCACTTT; cdr3_aa: CASSQVTGTNNSPLHF
clone_size: NA; j_call: TRBJ2-5; d_call: NA; v_call: TRBV3-1; cdr3_nt: TGTGCCAGCAGCCAAGATAGGGCGGCCCGGTACTTC; cdr3_aa: CASSQDRAARYF
clone_size: many; j_call: TRBJ2-3; d_call: TRBD2; v_call: TRBV20-1; cdr3_nt: TGCAGTGCTAGAGGCGGGAGTGGCGCAGATACGCAGTATTTT; cdr3_aa: CSARGGSGADTQYF
clone_size: many; j_call: TRBJ1-6; d_call: NA; v_call: TRBV25-1; cdr3_nt: TGTGCCAGCAGTGAATTGGGGTGGGGACCTGGTAATAATTCACCCCTCCACTTT; cdr3_aa: CASSELGWGPGNNSPLHF
clone_size: few; j_call: TRBJ2-5; d_call: NA; v_call: TRBV5-1; cdr3_nt: TGCGCCAGCAGCCCGGACGGACTATCTCAAGAGACCCAGTACTTC; cdr3_aa: CASSPDGLSQETQYF
clone_size: NA; j_call: TRBJ2-7; d_call: NA; v_call: TRBV10-2; cdr3_nt: TGCGCCAGCAGTGGCAGCTACTACGAGCAGTACTTC; cdr3_aa: CASSGSYYEQYF
clone_size: many; j_call: TRBJ2-5; d_call: NA; v_call: TRBV7-2; cdr3_nt: TGTGCCAGCAGCTTAGTGCCAGAGACCCAGTACTTC; cdr3_aa: CASSLVPETQYF
clone_size: few; j_call: TRBJ2-7; d_call: NA; v_call: TRBV6-5; cdr3_nt: TGTGCCAGCAGTTACCTCCTACGTAGCGACTCCTACGAGCAGTACTTC; cdr3_aa: CASSYLLRSDSYEQYF
clone_size: few; j_call: TRBJ2-2; d_call: NA; v_call: TRBV5-5; cdr3_nt: TGTGCCAGCAGCTTTGTCATCACCGGGGAGCTGTTTTTT; cdr3_aa: CASSFVITGELFF
clone_size: few; j_call: TRBJ2-1; d_call: NA; v_call: TRBV24-1; cdr3_nt: TGTGCCACCGCGGGACAAAGCTCCTACAATGAGCAGTTCTTC; cdr3_aa: CATAGQSSYNEQFF
clone_size: few; j_call: TRBJ2-1; d_call: NA; v_call: TRBV28; cdr3_nt: TGTGCCAGCAGTACGACACGGGGTAAATGGGAGCAGTTCTTC; cdr3_aa: CASSTTRGKWEQFF
clone_size: many; j_call: TRBJ1-2; d_call: TRBD1; v_call: TRBV5-1; cdr3_nt: TGCGCCAGCAGCGGGACAGGGGGGTCGGAGGGCTACACCTTC; cdr3_aa: CASSGTGGSEGYTF
clone_size: few; j_call: TRBJ1-4; d_call: NA; v_call: TRBV9; cdr3_nt: TGTGCCAGCAGCGTAGCTGGCGGTGCGACTAATGAAAAACTGTTTTTT; cdr3_aa: CASSVAGGATNEKLFF
clone_size: many; j_call: TRBJ2-4; d_call: TRBD2; v_call: TRBV6-2/TRBV6-3; cdr3_nt: TGTGCCAGCAGTCCCCCGACTAGCGGGAGCGGAAACATTCAGTACTTC; cdr3_aa: CASSPPTSGSGNIQYF